The clone carrying this TCR beta chain was detected only a few times. Its antigen is currently unknown. This entry belongs to a study of early T cells in non-severe SARS-CoV-2 infection. On the study more broadly: Bulk RNA taken from unsorted whole blood was sequenced, leaving chains unpaired.

Attached unique molecular identifiers marked individual cDNA molecules. TCRdb used MiXCR to reprocess the 5' RACE reads, holding one entry per CDR3 protein. The sample holds around 75,000 distinct CDR3 sequences, under 9.5% seen once. The study, taken as a whole, reports: Comparison of clonotypes with VDJdb favored anti-spike CD8 responses while missing private and CD4 specificities.

Per germline, CDR1 DFQATT and CDR2 SNEGSKA (reference sequence). With 0 bases clipped from V and 2 bases from J, the junction kept 3 bases outside the gene matches. The CDR3 extends over 15 amino acids. Specimen: whole blood. The chain couples TRBV20-1 to TRBJ2-3, with TRBD1 matching over 9 bases. This receptor was taken from an adult who was a healthcare worker with PCR-confirmed SARS-CoV-2 infection or an uninfected control (not recorded which). The CDR3 DNA is TGCAGTGCTAGAGAAGACAGGGGGATCACAGATACGCAGTATTTT. Its translation is CSAREDRGITDTQYF.